This TCR beta chain was observed in a study of spatial heterogeneity in lung cancer. Study in general: More beta-chain than alpha-chain sequences were consistently detected. Raw-read counts averaged over ten per unique TCR and UMI combination.

Each TCR cDNA molecule bore a unique molecular identifier. A single record per CDR3 protein comes from TCRdb applying MiXCR to the 5' RACE reads. The sample contains approximately 11,000 distinct CDR3 sequences, nearly 4% of which appear only once. This clonotype has a count of ten or more. Time point in this sample: sample taken at primary tumor resection. In each case, whole RNA from tumor, nontumor lung or frozen PBMC was sequenced unsorted. The cohort: about 79 early-stage, untreated non-small cell lung cancer patients. Germline trimming cut 1 base from V and 5 bases from J; bases unmatched to any gene: 11. Germline CDR1 and CDR2: DFQATT and SNEGSKA (reference sequence). This CDR3 is built from 16 residues.

This TCR derives from a male donor with early-stage non-small cell lung cancer. The chain carries TRBV20-1 and TRBJ1-1; 9 bases fit TRBD1. The sequences come from normal lung tissue next to the tumor, collected at surgery. CDR3 sequence reads: CSARAPGQGFGTEAFF. DNA of the CDR3: TGCAGTGCTAGAGCGCCGGGACAGGGATTTGGGACTGAAGCTTTCTTT.